The rows below give T cell receptor beta chains drawn from one sample of a study of early T cells in non-severe SARS-CoV-2 infection. TCRdb called the 5' RACE reads again in MiXCR, with one record for every CDR3 protein. This repertoire shows roughly 80,000 distinct CDR3 sequences, 15% to 20% found once; its top ten account for approximately 2.9%. Material: whole blood. All receptors come from an adult who was a healthcare worker with PCR-confirmed SARS-CoV-2 infection or an uninfected control (not recorded which). Each CDR3 is given with its conserved first and last residue. D genes are given only for firm matches. Only part of the rows carry a size: once, few, many, or a class if the clone is expanded.

TRBJ2-1	many	TRBV27	-	CASSLPYYNEQFF	TGTGCCAGCAGTTTACCCTACTACAATGAGCAGTTCTTC
TRBJ1-5	few	TRBV2	-	CASSEARTGNQPQHF	TGTGCCAGCAGTGAAGCCCGAACCGGCAATCAGCCCCAGCATTTT
TRBJ2-7	many	TRBV10-3	-	CATDQGEYEQYF	TGTGCCACCGACCAGGGAGAGTACGAGCAGTACTTC
TRBJ2-2	few	TRBV12-3/TRBV12-4	-	CASRPLSSSGELFF	TGTGCCAGCAGGCCGCTTTCTAGCTCCGGGGAGCTGTTTTTT
TRBJ2-3	many	TRBV15	TRBD2	CATSRDRTSETFTDTQYF	TGTGCCACCAGCAGAGATCGGACTAGCGAGACTTTCACAGATACGCAGTATTTT
TRBJ2-3	few	TRBV29-1	TRBD2	CSVVAGTSGSYTDTQYF	TGCAGCGTTGTGGCCGGGACTAGCGGGAGTTACACAGATACGCAGTATTTT
TRBJ1-5	-	TRBV20-1	-	CSAGGGSVQPQHF	TGCAGTGCTGGGGGTGGAAGTGTTCAGCCCCAGCATTTT
TRBJ2-1	few	TRBV12-3/TRBV12-4	-	CASRTGPAQFF	TGTGCCAGCAGAACGGGCCCCGCCCAGTTCTTC
TRBJ1-1	-	TRBV12-3/TRBV12-4	-	CASSFPNTEAFF	TGTGCCAGCAGTTTCCCGAACACTGAAGCTTTCTTT
TRBJ2-1	-	TRBV6-5	-	CASSDARRAGAQFF	TGTGCCAGCAGTGACGCGAGACGGGCAGGTGCGCAGTTCTTC